Following are 18 T cell receptor beta chains from one sample sequenced in a study of T cells in Graves' hyperthyroidism and ophthalmopathy. TCR beta CDR3 regions were amplified from RNA. HTBI primers drove first-round RT-PCR of the TCR CDR3. From the multiplex PCR reads, TCRdb called clonotypes with MiXCR, one entry per CDR3 protein. The table lists 200,000 to 300,000 distinct CDR3 sequences, roughly 22% of them singletons. The material sequenced was blood. Every receptor here comes from a woman aged 40 to 50 with Graves' ophthalmopathy.

The chain carries TRBV19 and TRBJ1-1; no firm D call. Trimming left V 2 bases short and J 1 base short, with 5 bases between. CDR3 size: 13 residues. Germline V gene sequence: CDR1 LNHDA, CDR2 SQIVND (reference sequence). The CDR3 loop is CASSISSNTEAFF. The CDR3 bases are TGTGCCAGTAGTATAAGCTCGAACACTGAAGCTTTCTTT.

This clonotype was observed many times. The chain employs TRBV28 and TRBJ2-7, with D uncertain. The germline gives CDR1 MDHEN, CDR2 SYDVKM. There are 14 residues in the CDR3. Deletions cut 4 bases from V and 3 bases from J, with 13 bases between. CDR3 DNA sequence: TGTGCCAGCAGTTGGGAAGGGATGAACTACGAGCAGTACTTC. Translating gives CASSWEGMNYEQYF.

This clonotype was picked up many times. The chain uses TRBV30 and TRBJ1-1; D is possibly TRBD1 (6 bases). CDR3 length: 15 amino acids. The V and J ends lost 0 bases and 0 bases respectively, with 11 bases between them. CDR1 GTSNPN and CDR2 SVGIG come from the germline V gene (reference sequence). The CDR3 is CAWSVVGAMNTEAFF. CDR3 coding DNA: TGTGCCTGGAGTGTAGTGGGGGCGATGAACACTGAAGCTTTCTTT.

This clonotype was counted at least ten times. The gene calls are TRBV27 and TRBJ2-7; D might be TRBD1 or TRBD2, each matching 7 bases. From germline, CDR1 is MNHEY and CDR2 SMNVEV (reference sequence). CDR3 length: 14 residues. Trimming took 3 bases from V and 6 from J, leaving 15 bases between them. DNA of the CDR3: TGTGCCAGCAGTTTCGTCGACAGGGAGGGCGAGCAGTACTTC. Its protein is CASSFVDREGEQYF.

The DNA of the CDR3 is TGCGCCAGCAGTGAGTTTGGAGGGAGGTTTTCCTACGAGCAGTACTTC. This translates into CASSEFGGRFSYEQYF. V is TRBV10-2 and J is TRBJ2-7, with D possibly being TRBD2 (6 bases). Germline assignment: CDR1 WSHSY and CDR2 SAAADI. The CDR3 covers 16 residues. V was trimmed by 1 base and J by 1 base, leaving 14 bases between them.

This clonotype was detected many times. This chain uses TRBV29-1 with TRBJ2-4; D uncertain. This CDR3 spans 13 amino acids. Trimming cost V 1 base and J 7 bases, with 11 bases left between them. CDR1 SQVTM and CDR2 ANQGSEA come from the germline V gene. CDR3 coding DNA: TGCAGCGTTGAAGGCCCAGATTCGAACATTCAGTACTTC. This translates into CSVEGPDSNIQYF.

This clonotype was counted ten times or more. Compared with germline, one end of the junction differs, possibly owing to a read error. The rearrangement uses TRBV5-1 and TRBJ1-1; no reliable D call. In germline, CDR1 is SGHRS, CDR2 YFSETQ. The length of the CDR3 is 13 residues. This CDR3 is CASSLEPNTEAFF. The CDR3 DNA sequence: TGTGCCAGCAGCTTAGAACCGAACACTGAAGCTTTCTTT.

This clonotype has a count of ten or more. The genes are TRBV15 and TRBJ2-3; the D gene is possibly TRBD2 (5 bases). The CDR3 extends over 15 amino acids. Trimming stripped 2 bases from V and 3 bases from J, with 12 bases between. The germline V gene has CDR1 LNHNV and CDR2 YYDKDF (reference sequence). The CDR3 DNA follows: TGTGCCACCAGCAGACCAGGAGGTACGACAGATACGCAGTATTTT. Translated: CATSRPGGTTDTQYF. Supplemented by reference TRBV15 and TRBJ2-3, the full variable domain reads DAMVIQNPRYQVTQFGKPVTLSCSQTLNHNVMYWYQQKSSQAPKLLFHYYDKDFNNEADTPDNFQSRRPNTSFCFLDIRSPGLGDTAMYLCATSRPGGTTDTQYFGPGTRLTVL.

The V call is TRBV7-2, the J call TRBJ2-5; D not resolved. Trimming took off 4 bases at V and 4 bases at J, with 10 bases between the two ends. The CDR3 consists of 13 residues. CDR1 and CDR2 from the germline V gene are SGHTA and FQGNSA. As DNA, the CDR3 is TGTGCCAGCAGCTCGCCGGGTGGAGAGACCCAGTACTTC. Translated, it gives CASSSPGGETQYF.

This clonotype was counted ten times or more. The genes are TRBV4-2 and TRBJ2-5; D is undetermined. CDR3 size: 14 residues. Deletions cut 0 bases from V and 5 bases from J, with 10 bases between. Germline V gene sequence: CDR1 LGHNA, CDR2 YNFKEQ. CDR3 in DNA: TGTGCCAGCAGCCAAGAGGTGGGATCGGAGACCCAGTACTTC. Translating it yields CASSQEVGSETQYF.

This clonotype was detected many times. This chain connects TRBV5-4 to TRBJ2-4; TRBD1 is a possible D gene (5 bases). The CDR3 is made up of 14 amino acids. Germline V CDR1 and CDR2: SGHNT, YYREEE (reference sequence). V was trimmed by 4 bases and J by 8 bases, leaving 16 bases between them. The CDR3 sequence: CASSQNRIGDIQYF. In nucleotides, the CDR3 is TGTGCCAGCAGCCAGAACAGGATTGGGGACATTCAGTACTTC.

This clonotype showed up many times. V is TRBV4-1 and J is TRBJ1-2; a weak D match, TRBD1 (6 bases). This CDR3 has 14 residues. V was trimmed by 4 bases and J by 5 bases, leaving 14 bases between them. Germline CDR1 is MGHRA and CDR2 is YSYEKL. CDR3 nucleotides: TGCGCCAGCAGCCCCCCATGGACAGCTTATGGCTACACCTTC. It is translated as CASSPPWTAYGYTF.

This clonotype was counted at least ten times. The genes are TRBV12-3 or TRBV12-4 and TRBJ1-1, with a possible D match to TRBD1 (5 bases). This CDR3 spans 13 amino acids. The V gene lost 5 bases and the J gene lost 1 base, with 8 bases spanning the gap. Here the CDR3 reads CASSAGQNTEAFF. The CDR3 DNA is TGTGCCAGCAGTGCCGGACAGAACACTGAAGCTTTCTTT.

This clonotype was recorded many times. The rearrangement joins TRBV12-3 or TRBV12-4 to TRBJ2-5; a weak D match, TRBD1 (6 bases). Trimming stripped 5 bases from V and 7 bases from J, with 17 bases between. This CDR3 is built from 14 residues. CDR3 loop: CASSVSGTTGTQYF. CDR3 DNA: TGTGCCAGCAGTGTATCCGGGACAACCGGGACCCAGTACTTC.

With respect to this clonotype: One end of the junction fails to match germline, which may point to a read error. The V and J genes are TRBV28 and TRBJ2-7; D tentatively reads TRBD1 or TRBD2 (5 bases each). Germline CDR1 and CDR2: MDHEN and SYDVKM. The CDR3 consists of 16 residues. The CDR3 here is CASSPSGTAYRSEQSF. DNA of the CDR3: TGTGCCAGCAGTCCTTCCGGGACGGCCTATCGTAGCGAGCAGTCCTTC.

V usage is TRBV6-1 and J usage is TRBJ2-7; TRBD2 might be the D (7 bases). Trimming left V 1 base short and J 3 bases short, with 25 bases between. This CDR3 comprises 19 residues. CDR1 is MNHNS and CDR2 is SASEGT in the germline V gene. CDR3 residues: CASSEGWDKGGERDYEQYF. CDR3 nucleotide sequence: TGTGCCAGCAGTGAAGGATGGGACAAAGGGGGGGAGAGGGACTACGAGCAGTACTTC.

There are many counts of this clonotype. CDR3 loop: CASGLRQGAYGELFF. DNA of the CDR3: TGTGCTAGTGGTTTGAGACAGGGGGCTTACGGGGAGCTGTTTTTT. The gene calls are TRBV12-5 and TRBJ2-2, with 10 bases that match TRBD1. CDR3 length: 15 amino acids. Germline assignment: CDR1 LGHNT and CDR2 FRNRAP. With 2 bases clipped from V and 7 bases from J, the junction kept 4 bases outside the gene matches.

This clonotype was recorded at least ten times. The J gene is TRBJ1-1, the V gene TRBV12-3 or TRBV12-4; D gene ambiguous. Trimming removed 7 bases at V and 5 bases at J, with 11 bases between. The CDR3 is made up of 12 amino acids. The CDR3 loop reads CASTPGRTEAFF. In DNA form, the CDR3 reads TGTGCCAGCACCCCCGGCAGAACTGAAGCTTTCTTT.